This TCR beta chain was sequenced for a study of blood T cell repertoires in COVID-19. Study context: Samples taken during acute and convalescent COVID-19 were collected in the United States, Italy and Spain.

The authors' processing: Amplification of reference gene primers provided the estimated nucleated cell counts. The assay was immunoSEQ multiplex PCR, and TCRdb's table has in-frame clones only and misses some. Clonal size and the V and J genes are those of that table, whereas D and trimming came from the DNA. Of 65,000 to 75,000 clones listed, 60% to 80% were seen once; the top ten hold approximately 12%. CDR3 length equals 16 residues. V trimming: 5 bases; J trimming: 3 bases; junction bases outside the gene matches: 9. CDR1 and CDR2 (germline): SGHVS, FNYEAQ. This chain connects TRBV7-6 to TRBJ2-1; 8 bases align to TRBD1. The receptor was isolated from a human donor in a cohort sampled during active COVID-19. Sequenced material: peripheral blood. CDR3 loop: CASSPTAGTGYNEQFF. DNA for the CDR3: TGTGCCAGCAGCCCCACGGCCGGGACAGGCTACAATGAGCAGTTCTTC.